A single T cell receptor beta chain is shown here with its context. The sample originates from a study of shared clonotypes between healthy human individuals. CDR3 length: 15 amino acids. Trimming took off 5 bases at V and 2 bases at J, with 15 bases between the two ends. Germline assignment: CDR1 SEHNR and CDR2 FQNEAQ (reference sequence). Naive CD8 cells lacked CD45RO and underwent positive selection for CCR7, leaving out terminally differentiated effector memory CD45RA+ cells. Only in-frame clones appear in the TCRdb table, and some are missing; sequencing was by immunoSEQ multiplex PCR. The repertoire holds approximately 2,000,000 clones, with 90% to 95% as singletons.

The V and J genes are TRBV7-9 and TRBJ1-2; D might be TRBD1 (5 bases). The sample consisted of naive CD8+ T cells from PBMCs. The origin of this receptor is a young man in good health. Some clones in this sample may be carry-over from other donors' samples. The CDR3 nucleotides are TGTGCCAGCAGCCCGGGGCCTTACCCGAACTATGGCTACACCTTC. This gives the protein CASSPGPYPNYGYTF.